This T cell receptor beta chain was identified in a study of quantifying T cell responses using KT2 cells. The wider study: cDNA was made from DNase-treated RNA using alpha and beta constant primers.

Trimming removed 0 bases from V and 1 base from J, with 18 bases in between. The CDR3 is 18 residues long. Germline V lookup: CDR1 ENHRY, CDR2 SYGVKD. A single-stranded UMI oligo with SP2 sequence was ligated to cDNA 3' ends. An equimolar mix of RC1.1 and RC1.2 primed the beta chain across TRBC1 and TRBC2. TCRdb recomputed calls from the UMI-ligation and nested PCR reads with MiXCR, one row per CDR3 protein. The sample records 25,000 to 35,000 distinct CDR3 sequences, 10% being singletons. What was sequenced was PBMCs spiked with cells of the T cell clone KT2. This chain links TRBV10-3 with TRBJ1-1; D gene unclear. This clonotype originated in a human donor. Here the CDR3 reads CAISESSGNSFWNTEAFF. The CDR3 DNA is TGTGCCATCAGTGAGTCGTCGGGGAACAGCTTTTGGAACACTGAAGCTTTCTTT.